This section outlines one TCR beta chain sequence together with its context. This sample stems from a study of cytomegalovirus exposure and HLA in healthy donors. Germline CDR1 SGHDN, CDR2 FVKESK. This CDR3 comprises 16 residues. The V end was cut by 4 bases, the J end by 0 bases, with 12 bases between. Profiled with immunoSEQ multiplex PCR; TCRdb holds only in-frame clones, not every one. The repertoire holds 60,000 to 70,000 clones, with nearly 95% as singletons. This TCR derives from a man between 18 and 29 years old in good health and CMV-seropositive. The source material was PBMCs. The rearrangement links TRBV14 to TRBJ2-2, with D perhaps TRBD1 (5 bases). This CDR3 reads CASSPSRESNTGELFF. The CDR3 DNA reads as TGTGCCAGCAGCCCCTCCAGGGAATCGAACACCGGGGAGCTGTTTTTT.